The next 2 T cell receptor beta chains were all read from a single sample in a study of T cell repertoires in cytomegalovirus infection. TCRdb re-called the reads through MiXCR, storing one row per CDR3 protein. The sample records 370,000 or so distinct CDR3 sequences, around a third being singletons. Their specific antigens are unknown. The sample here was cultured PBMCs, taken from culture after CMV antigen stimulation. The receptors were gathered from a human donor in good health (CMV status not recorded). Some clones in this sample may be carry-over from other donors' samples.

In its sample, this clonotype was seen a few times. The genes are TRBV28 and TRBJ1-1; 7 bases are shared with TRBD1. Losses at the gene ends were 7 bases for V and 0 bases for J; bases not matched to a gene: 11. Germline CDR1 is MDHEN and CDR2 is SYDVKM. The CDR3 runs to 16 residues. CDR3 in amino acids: CASTILQGLMNTEAFF. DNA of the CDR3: TGTGCCAGCACGATCCTACAGGGGCTAATGAACACTGAAGCTTTCTTT.

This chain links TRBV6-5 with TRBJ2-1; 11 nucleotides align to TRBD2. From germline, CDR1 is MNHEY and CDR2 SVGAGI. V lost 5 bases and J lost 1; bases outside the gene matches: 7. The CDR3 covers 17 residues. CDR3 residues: CASSPLAGVGSYNEQFF. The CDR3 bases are TGTGCCAGCAGTCCACTAGCGGGAGTAGGTTCCTACAATGAGCAGTTCTTC.